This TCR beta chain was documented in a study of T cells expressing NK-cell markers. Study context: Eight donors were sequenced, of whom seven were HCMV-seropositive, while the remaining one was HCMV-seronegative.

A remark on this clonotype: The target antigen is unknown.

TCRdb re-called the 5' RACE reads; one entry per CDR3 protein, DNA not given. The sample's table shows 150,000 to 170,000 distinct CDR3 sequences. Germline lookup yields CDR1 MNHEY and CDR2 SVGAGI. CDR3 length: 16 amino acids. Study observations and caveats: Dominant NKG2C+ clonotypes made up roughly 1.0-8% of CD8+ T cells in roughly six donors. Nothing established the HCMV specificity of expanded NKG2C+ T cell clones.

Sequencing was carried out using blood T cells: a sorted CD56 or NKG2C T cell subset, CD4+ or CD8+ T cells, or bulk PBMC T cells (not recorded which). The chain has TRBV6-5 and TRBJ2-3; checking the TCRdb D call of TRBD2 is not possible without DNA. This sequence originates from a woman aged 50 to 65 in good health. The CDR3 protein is CASRAHLVEHTDTQYF.